This T cell receptor (beta chain) was sequenced in a study of blood T cell repertoires in COVID-19. For the study at large: Samples of COVID-19 (acute and convalescent) were obtained from the United States, Italy and Spain. PBMCs, B-cell-depleted T cells, or T cells were the source of the cDNA or gDNA that made up the material.

This CDR3 is built from 15 residues. Looked up from germline, CDR1 is SNHLY and CDR2 is FYNNEI. V was pared by 4 bases and J by 7 bases, with 19 bases between. The Seattle site enrolled patients during active infection and followed them longitudinally. As handled by the study authors: From reference gene primer amplification, estimates of nucleated cell counts were derived. Clones were read by immunoSEQ multiplex PCR, and TCRdb kept only the in-frame ones, dropping some. The V and J calls and clone size are taken from that table; D and trimming were inferred from the DNA. The data contain 150,000 to 200,000 clones, 81% of them seen just once; the ten biggest clones take up around 12%.

V and J are TRBV2 and TRBJ1-2; weak D call: TRBD1 (6 bases). This TCR was sampled from an elderly woman with COVID-19, enrolled during active disease. Specimen: peripheral blood. The CDR3 DNA sequence: TGTGCCAGCAGTGCAAAACAAGGACAGCTTGGTGGCTACACCTTC. Protein product: CASSAKQGQLGGYTF.